Listed below are T cell receptor beta chains from one sample, sequenced in a study of blood T cell repertoires in COVID-19. Assay used: immunoSEQ multiplex PCR; TCRdb lists only in-frame clones, some missing. The data hold under 30,000 clones, with roughly 90% observed a single time. Input material: peripheral blood. The receptors come from a human donor in a cohort sampled during active COVID-19. Both conserved end residues are part of each CDR3. A D gene is named only where the DNA matches it firmly. Size values are once, few and many counts, or a class for expanded clones, and some rows have none.

TRBV12-3/TRBV12-4	-	TRBJ2-1	-	CASTRRGIGEFF	TGTGCCAGCACCCGCCGGGGGATAGGCGAGTTCTTC
TRBV9	-	TRBJ2-5	-	CASSVVGGAGETQYF	TGTGCCAGCAGCGTAGTTGGGGGGGCAGGAGAGACCCAGTACTTC
TRBV7-2	TRBD2	TRBJ2-3	-	CASSFDSGGTTQYF	TGTGCCAGCAGCTTTGACAGCGGGGGGACTACGCAGTATTTT
TRBV2	-	TRBJ2-3	-	CASSYRVSTDTQYF	TGTGCCAGCAGCTACAGGGTTAGCACAGATACGCAGTATTTT
TRBV5-1	-	TRBJ1-1	-	CASSFTGFGEAFF	TGCGCCAGCAGCTTTACAGGGTTTGGCGAAGCTTTCTTT
TRBV3-1/TRBV3-2	TRBD1	TRBJ2-7	-	CASSQPGQLSYEQYF	TGTGCCAGCAGCCAACCGGGACAGCTCTCCTACGAGCAGTACTTC
TRBV6-4	TRBD1	TRBJ1-1	-	CASKGQGIQEAFF	TGTGCCAGCAAGGGACAGGGGATTCAAGAAGCTTTCTTT
TRBV21-1	-	TRBJ1-2	-	CASSNRQADGYTF	TGTGCCAGCAGCAATCGACAGGCCGATGGCTACACCTTC
TRBV27	TRBD2	TRBJ2-3	-	CASSLGAGGRSPTSTDTQYF	TGTGCCAGCAGTTTAGGAGCGGGGGGCAGGTCGCCTACTAGCACAGATACGCAGTATTTT
TRBV5-6	-	TRBJ2-3	-	CASSSKGGGALDTQYF	TGTGCCAGCAGCTCAAAAGGTGGGGGGGCCTTAGATACGCAGTATTTT
TRBV15	TRBD1	TRBJ1-4	-	CATSSGTGATNEKLFF	TGTGCCACCAGCAGTGGAACAGGGGCAACTAATGAAAAACTGTTTTTT
TRBV27	TRBD1	TRBJ1-3	-	CASSGYQGAGGNTIYF	TGTGCCAGCAGCGGATATCAGGGGGCCGGTGGAAACACCATATATTTT
TRBV19	-	TRBJ2-2	-	CASSIGSVTGELFF	TGTGCCAGTAGTATAGGTTCCGTCACCGGGGAGCTGTTTTTT
TRBV7-8	TRBD2	TRBJ2-3	-	CASSFGASGGFSTDTQYF	TGTGCCAGCAGCTTCGGGGCTAGCGGGGGGTTTAGCACAGATACGCAGTATTTT
TRBV5-1	TRBD2	TRBJ2-5	-	CASSYRTSGQETQYF	TGCGCCAGCAGCTACAGGACTAGCGGGCAAGAGACCCAGTACTTC
TRBV7-3	TRBD2	TRBJ2-2	-	CASSLTSGGPDTGELFF	TGTGCCAGCAGTTTGACTAGCGGGGGGCCCGACACCGGGGAGCTGTTTTTT
TRBV15	-	TRBJ2-2	-	CATSRAYSMIGELFF	TGTGCCACCAGCAGAGCATATAGCATGATCGGGGAGCTGTTTTTT
TRBV7-2	TRBD1	TRBJ1-1	-	CASSTRTGRNTEAFF	TGTGCCAGCAGCACTCGGACAGGGAGGAACACTGAAGCTTTCTTT
TRBV11-2	-	TRBJ2-1	-	CASSLADPEGTFF	TGTGCCAGCAGCTTAGCGGACCCCGAGGGCACGTTCTTC
TRBV5-1	-	TRBJ2-3	-	CASSLASLHTDTQYF	TGCGCCAGCAGCTTGGCCTCACTACACACAGATACGCAGTATTTT
TRBV10-3	-	TRBJ2-7	few	CARREVSYEQYF	TGTGCCCGAAGGGAGGTCTCCTACGAGCAGTACTTC
TRBV19	TRBD1	TRBJ2-3	-	CASSGRGQTTDTQYF	TGTGCCAGTAGTGGCAGGGGGCAAACCACAGATACGCAGTATTTT
TRBV3-1/TRBV3-2	-	TRBJ2-2	-	CASSHRRNRNTGELFF	TGTGCCAGCAGCCACCGACGAAACAGGAACACCGGGGAGCTGTTTTTT
TRBV7-9	-	TRBJ1-5	few	CASSPEKGGPNQPQHF	TGTGCCAGCAGCCCGGAAAAAGGGGGACCTAATCAGCCCCAGCATTTT
TRBV9	-	TRBJ2-2	-	CASSVGGQNTGELFF	TGTGCCAGCAGCGTAGGAGGGCAGAACACCGGGGAGCTGTTTTTT
TRBV18	TRBD1	TRBJ2-3	once	CASSPSRGRADTQYF	TGTGCCAGCTCCCCAAGCAGGGGGCGGGCAGATACGCAGTATTTT
TRBV2	-	TRBJ1-2	-	CASSEGLVGLYGYTF	TGTGCCAGCAGTGAAGGTTTGGTAGGACTTTATGGCTACACCTTC
TRBV6-5	-	TRBJ1-2	-	CASSWDYSQVYYGYTF	TGTGCCAGCAGTTGGGACTACTCGCAGGTCTACTATGGCTACACCTTC
TRBV2	TRBD1	TRBJ2-3	-	CASSEDRASTDTQYF	TGTGCCAGCAGTGAGGACAGGGCTAGCACAGATACGCAGTATTTT
TRBV4-1	-	TRBJ2-2	-	CASSQDGLGLRTGELFF	TGCGCCAGCAGCCAAGACGGTTTGGGACTTAGGACCGGGGAGCTGTTTTTT
TRBV5-6	-	TRBJ2-3	once	CASRVIGAEDTQYF	TGTGCCAGCAGGGTGATTGGGGCCGAAGATACGCAGTATTTT
TRBV9	TRBD1	TRBJ1-4	-	CASSDRDRSNEKLFF	TGTGCCAGCAGCGACCGGGACAGGTCTAATGAAAAACTGTTTTTT
TRBV19	-	TRBJ2-5	-	CASNGASVGETQYF	TGTGCCAGTAATGGGGCTAGCGTTGGAGAGACCCAGTACTTC
TRBV19	-	TRBJ2-2	once	CASSARGTGELFF	TGTGCCAGTAGTGCCCGGGGGACCGGGGAGCTGTTTTTT
TRBV5-4	TRBD2	TRBJ2-3	-	CASTSFNSGGTDTQYF	TGTGCCAGCACCTCATTTAATAGCGGGGGCACAGATACGCAGTATTTT
TRBV4-2	TRBD2	TRBJ2-3	-	CASSQPSGGAIDTQYF	TGTGCCAGCAGCCAACCCAGCGGGGGGGCCATAGATACGCAGTATTTT
TRBV7-9	-	TRBJ1-4	few	CASSYTGTNEKLFF	TGTGCCAGCAGCTACACAGGGACAAATGAAAAACTGTTTTTT
TRBV6-6	-	TRBJ2-1	once	CASTKSGGSNEQFF	TGTGCCAGCACCAAATCAGGAGGATCCAATGAGCAGTTCTTC
TRBV3-1/TRBV3-2	TRBD2	TRBJ2-1	once	CASSPGGLLATGEQFF	TGTGCCAGCAGCCCGGGAGGCTTACTAGCGACGGGAGAGCAGTTCTTC
TRBV15	-	TRBJ1-2	-	CATSREGLDYGYTF	TGTGCCACCAGCAGAGAAGGACTCGACTATGGCTACACCTTC
TRBV20-1	-	TRBJ1-1	-	CSASLRRVNTEAFF	TGCAGTGCTAGTCTACGTCGGGTGAACACTGAAGCTTTCTTT
TRBV9	-	TRBJ2-1	-	CASSSQGWGQFF	TGTGCCAGCAGCTCGCAGGGGTGGGGGCAGTTCTTC
TRBV5-1	TRBD2	TRBJ2-5	-	CASSPGLAGGGGETQYF	TGCGCCAGCAGCCCCGGACTAGCGGGGGGCGGAGGGGAGACCCAGTACTTC
TRBV7-2	-	TRBJ1-6	once	CASSFGGFNSPLHF	TGTGCCAGCAGCTTCGGCGGATTTAATTCACCCCTCCACTTT
TRBV7-9	-	TRBJ1-6	-	CASSLDANSPLHF	TGTGCCAGCAGCTTAGATGCGAATTCACCCCTCCACTTT
TRBV5-1	TRBD1	TRBJ1-1	-	CASSRHRGQNTEAFF	TGCGCCAGCAGCCGACACAGGGGGCAGAACACTGAAGCTTTCTTT
TRBV28	TRBD1	TRBJ2-6	-	CASSSFGTGYSGANVLTF	TGTGCCAGCAGTTCGTTTGGGACAGGTTACTCTGGGGCCAACGTCCTGACTTTC
TRBV2	-	TRBJ2-7	-	CASSVATYEQYF	TGTGCCAGCAGTGTAGCTACCTACGAGCAGTACTTC
TRBV24-1	-	TRBJ1-2	-	CATSDLEQNYGYTF	TGTGCCACCAGTGATTTGGAACAGAACTATGGCTACACCTTC
TRBV11-2	TRBD1	TRBJ2-7	once	CASSPLGGTGVYEQYF	TGTGCCAGCAGCCCCCTTGGCGGGACAGGGGTTTACGAGCAGTACTTC
TRBV3-1/TRBV3-2	-	TRBJ2-4	-	CASSQREEGIQYF	TGTGCCAGCAGCCAAAGGGAGGAGGGCATTCAGTACTTC